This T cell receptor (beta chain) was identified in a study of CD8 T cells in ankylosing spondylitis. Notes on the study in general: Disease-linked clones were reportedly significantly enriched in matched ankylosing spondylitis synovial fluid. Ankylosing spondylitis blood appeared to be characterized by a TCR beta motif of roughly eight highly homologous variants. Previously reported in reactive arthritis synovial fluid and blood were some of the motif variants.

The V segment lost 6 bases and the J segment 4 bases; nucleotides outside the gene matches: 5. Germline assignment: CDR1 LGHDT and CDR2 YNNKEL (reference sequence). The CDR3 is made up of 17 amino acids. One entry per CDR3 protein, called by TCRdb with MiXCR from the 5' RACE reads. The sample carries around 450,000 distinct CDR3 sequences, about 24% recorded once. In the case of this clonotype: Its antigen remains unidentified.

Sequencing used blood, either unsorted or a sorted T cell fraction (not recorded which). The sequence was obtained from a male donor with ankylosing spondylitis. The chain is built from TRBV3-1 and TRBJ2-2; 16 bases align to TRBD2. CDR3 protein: CASSYGTSGRGTGELFF. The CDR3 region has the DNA TGTGCCAGCAGTTACGGGACTAGCGGGAGGGGCACCGGGGAGCTGTTTTTT. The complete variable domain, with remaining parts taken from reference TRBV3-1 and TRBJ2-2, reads DTAVSQTPKYLVTQMGNDKSIKCEQNLGHDTMYWYKQDSKKFLKIMFSYNNKELIINETVPNRFSPKSPDKAHLNLHINSLELGDSAVYFCASSYGTSGRGTGELFFGEGSRLTVL.